These T cell receptor beta chains were read from a single sample in a study of T cells in Graves' hyperthyroidism and ophthalmopathy. TCRdb reprocessed the multiplex PCR reads via MiXCR and lists one record per CDR3 protein. Of hundreds of thousands of distinct CDR3 sequences listed, roughly 17% are singletons. Input material: blood. These receptor sequences come from a woman in her thirties with Graves' hyperthyroidism. Each CDR3 is given with its conserved first and last residue. Each record gives: J gene, clone size, CDR3 length, V gene, D gene, CDR3 protein, CDR3 DNA. A D gene is named only where the DNA matches it firmly. Where a row states a size, it is once, few, many or the class of an expanded clone; other rows omit it.

J: TRBJ2-7; size: many; length: 13; V: TRBV5-1; D: TRBD1; CDR3: CASSWTTGGEQYF; DNA: TGCGCCAGCAGCTGGACCACAGGGGGAGAGCAGTACTTC
J: TRBJ1-6; size: few; length: 15; V: TRBV4-3; D: .; CDR3: CASSQRGGENSPLHF; DNA: TGCGCCAGCAGCCAAAGGGGAGGGGAGAATTCACCCCTCCACTTT
J: TRBJ2-7; size: once; length: 15; V: TRBV6-5; D: .; CDR3: CASSYSSPAGYEQYF; DNA: TGTGCCAGCAGTTATTCCTCCCCGGCGGGGTACGAGCAGTACTTC
J: TRBJ2-3; size: many; length: 16; V: TRBV7-2; D: .; CDR3: CASSLTARGNTDTQYF; DNA: TGTGCCAGCAGCCTTACAGCCCGGGGAAACACAGATACGCAGTATTTT
J: TRBJ2-2; size: .; length: 12; V: TRBV29-1; D: .; CDR3: CSVEPSYGELFF; DNA: TGCAGCGTTGAACCCTCCTACGGGGAGCTGTTTTTT
J: TRBJ1-1; size: few; length: 17; V: TRBV9; D: TRBD1; CDR3: CASSVDGTGNMNTEAFF; DNA: TGTGCCAGCAGCGTCGACGGGACAGGGAACATGAACACTGAAGCTTTCTTT
J: TRBJ2-2; size: many; length: 14; V: TRBV2; D: TRBD2; CDR3: CASSPSGRSGELFF; DNA: TGTGCCAGCAGCCCTAGCGGGAGGTCCGGGGAGCTGTTTTTT
J: TRBJ1-3; size: .; length: 15; V: TRBV20-1; D: .; CDR3: CSARIRGNSGNTIYF; DNA: TGCAGTGCTAGAATTCGGGGCAACTCTGGAAACACCATATATTTT
J: TRBJ2-2; size: many; length: 14; V: TRBV12-3/TRBV12-4; D: .; CDR3: CASSFGGATGELFF; DNA: TGTGCCAGCAGTTTTGGGGGTGCCACCGGGGAGCTGTTTTTT
J: TRBJ2-1; size: many; length: 15; V: TRBV29-1; D: TRBD2; CDR3: CSSRGGGGSYNEQFF; DNA: TGCAGCTCGCGGGGAGGCGGGGGCTCCTACAATGAGCAGTTCTTC
J: TRBJ2-1; size: few; length: 14; V: TRBV11-2; D: .; CDR3: CASRDIMLSNEQFF; DNA: TGTGCCAGCAGAGATATAATGTTAAGCAATGAGCAGTTCTTC
J: TRBJ2-7; size: many; length: 16; V: TRBV11-2; D: TRBD1; CDR3: CASSLIPGQTAYEQYF; DNA: TGTGCCAGCAGCTTGATACCGGGACAGACCGCCTACGAGCAGTACTTC
J: TRBJ2-6; size: many; length: 15; V: TRBV5-5; D: .; CDR3: CASSLDRSGANVLTF; DNA: TGTGCCAGCAGCTTGGACAGGTCTGGGGCCAACGTCCTGACTTTC
J: TRBJ1-1; size: .; length: 16; V: TRBV7-3; D: .; CDR3: CASSDQGRITNTEAFF; DNA: TGTGCCAGCAGCGATCAGGGACGTATTACGAACACTGAAGCTTTCTTT
J: TRBJ2-1; size: many; length: 13; V: TRBV7-2; D: .; CDR3: CASSSRDYNEQFF; DNA: TGTGCCAGCAGCTCCAGGGATTACAATGAGCAGTTCTTC
J: TRBJ1-1; size: once; length: 18; V: TRBV9; D: TRBD1; CDR3: CASSSKDRGLTMNTEAFF; DNA: TGTGCCAGCAGCTCCAAAGACAGGGGGCTCACAATGAACACTGAAGCTTTCTTT
J: TRBJ2-1; size: many; length: 15; V: TRBV20-1; D: TRBD2; CDR3: CSARDLAGAVNEQFF; DNA: TGCAGTGCTAGAGATCTAGCGGGAGCGGTCAATGAGCAGTTCTTC